This T cell receptor beta chain was identified in a study of cytomegalovirus exposure and HLA in healthy donors. Study context: Findings of an earlier analysis included around 120 million unique TCR beta sequences from 190 million or so T cells.

This CDR3 is built from 15 residues. Looked up from germline, CDR1 is SNHLY and CDR2 is FYNNEI. V trimming: 6 bases; J trimming: 4 bases; junction bases outside the gene matches: 6. Study results and limitations: Some V segments could not be told apart, so they were left out, TRBV6-2 and TRBV6-3 among them. Later analysis associated a missense DCLRE1C variant with TCR beta V- and J-gene trimming.

Vbeta (60) and Jbeta (13) primers were used in the PCR. Clones were sequenced by immunoSEQ multiplex PCR, and TCRdb holds only the in-frame ones, with some missing. The table records 75,000 to 90,000 clones, 72% of them present only once. Concerning this clone itself: The antigen remains undetermined.

This receptor was identified in a woman between 35 and 50 years old in good health and CMV-seropositive. Sequencing input: PBMCs. V and J are TRBV2 and TRBJ1-5; 10 nucleotides agree with TRBD1. The CDR3: CASRRDRGGNQPQHF. CDR3 nucleotide sequence: TGTGCCAGCAGGAGGGACAGGGGAGGTAATCAGCCCCAGCATTTT.